This T cell receptor (beta chain) derives from a study of T-cell memory formation after mild COVID-19. Constant-segment primers were used for 5'RACE, and the resulting TCR alpha and TCR beta cDNA libraries carried sample barcodes and UMIs. TCRdb analysed the 5' RACE reads with MiXCR anew, one entry per CDR3 protein. The sample has 84,000 or so distinct CDR3 sequences, approximately 15% seen once. Overall study findings and caveats: Contracting clones localized mainly to CM and EM when CD4+ and mainly to EMRA when CD8+.

This clonotype has a handful of counts. The antigen is undetermined. Sequencing input: PBMCs or a T cell subset sorted from them (not recorded which). The TCR sequence derives from an adult woman who had mild COVID-19 (a few samples of this study predate the infection). Cell type and time point are not known.

CDR3 residues: CASTPGGGSPLHF. Here the CDR3 DNA reads TGCGCCAGCACTCCAGGGGGCGGTTCACCCCTCCACTTT. The V gene is TRBV4-1, the J gene TRBJ1-6, with 8 bases lining up with TRBD1. The junction had 5 bases not matched to a gene; V was cut back by 7 bases and J by 9 bases. Per germline, CDR1 MGHRA and CDR2 YSYEKL. The CDR3 is 13 residues long.